These T cell receptor beta chains were read from a single sample in a study of blood T cells in healthy people across ages. TCRdb re-analysed the 5' RACE reads in MiXCR, keeping a single row per CDR3 protein. The sample contains roughly 680,000 distinct CDR3 sequences, 52% of which appear only once. Sequencing used blood. These receptors were obtained from a woman of 80 years or more in good health. CDR3s include the opening cysteine and the closing phenylalanine or tryptophan. Fields, in order: D gene, clone size, CDR3 length, V gene, J gene, CDR3 DNA, CDR3 protein. The D gene is left open where the match is weak. Only some rows state a clone size, as once, few, many or a class for expanded clones.

D: NA; size: NA; length: 14; V: TRBV24-1; J: TRBJ2-2; DNA: TGTGCCACCACGCCGGGGGCAGACACCGGGGAGCTGTTTTTT; CDR3: CATTPGADTGELFF
D: TRBD1; size: NA; length: 16; V: TRBV2; J: TRBJ1-5; DNA: TGTGCCAGCAGTGAAAGTCAGACAGGGGATGCTCAGCCCCAGCATTTT; CDR3: CASSESQTGDAQPQHF
D: NA; size: many; length: 12; V: TRBV29-1; J: TRBJ2-7; DNA: TGCAGCGTTGAAGTCACAGACTACGAGCAGTACTTC; CDR3: CSVEVTDYEQYF
D: NA; size: NA; length: 17; V: TRBV27; J: TRBJ1-6; DNA: TGTGCCAGCAGATTGGAAAGTAGGGGGACCCTTAATTCACCCCTCCACTTT; CDR3: CASRLESRGTLNSPLHF
D: NA; size: NA; length: 13; V: TRBV29-1; J: TRBJ1-1; DNA: TGCAGCGTTGAAGACGCAGGGATCGCTGAAGCTTTCTTT; CDR3: CSVEDAGIAEAFF
D: TRBD2; size: many; length: 14; V: TRBV12-3/TRBV12-4; J: TRBJ2-7; DNA: TGTGCCAGCAGAGGAACTAGCGGATTTGGCGAGCAGTACTTC; CDR3: CASRGTSGFGEQYF
D: NA; size: NA; length: 15; V: TRBV7-9; J: TRBJ2-3; DNA: TGTGCCAGCAGCTTAGGGCCAGAGATCACAGATACGCAGTATTTT; CDR3: CASSLGPEITDTQYF
D: NA; size: many; length: 11; V: TRBV3-1; J: TRBJ2-7; DNA: TGTGCCAGCAGCCAAGTTTACGAGCAGTACTTC; CDR3: CASSQVYEQYF
D: TRBD1; size: many; length: 16; V: TRBV4-2; J: TRBJ2-1; DNA: TGTGCCAGCAGCCAAGGAGGCCGCCTGGGACAGAATGAGCAGTTCTTC; CDR3: CASSQGGRLGQNEQFF
D: NA; size: NA; length: 15; V: TRBV6-2/TRBV6-3; J: TRBJ2-3; DNA: TGTGCCACCGGAGTCGGCAGCATTACTGCAGATACGCAGTATTTT; CDR3: CATGVGSITADTQYF
D: NA; size: many; length: 14; V: TRBV10-3; J: TRBJ1-5; DNA: TGTGCCATCAGTAAGGGAGACGTGGGTCAGCCCCAGCATTTT; CDR3: CAISKGDVGQPQHF
D: NA; size: many; length: 13; V: TRBV20-1; J: TRBJ1-2; DNA: TGCAGTGCTAGAGTGGAGGGGTACTATGGCTACACCTTC; CDR3: CSARVEGYYGYTF
D: NA; size: NA; length: 13; V: TRBV24-1; J: TRBJ1-1; DNA: TGTGCCACCAGTGAGGGGTTGAGAACTGAAGCTTTCTTT; CDR3: CATSEGLRTEAFF
D: NA; size: NA; length: 12; V: TRBV7-9; J: TRBJ2-1; DNA: TGTGCCAGCAGCTTCTCGACAAGTGAGCAGTTCTTC; CDR3: CASSFSTSEQFF
D: NA; size: NA; length: 12; V: TRBV28; J: TRBJ2-7; DNA: TGTGCCAGCAGTTTATTAGAAAACGAGCAGTACTTC; CDR3: CASSLLENEQYF
D: NA; size: NA; length: 14; V: TRBV12-3/TRBV12-4; J: TRBJ2-5; DNA: TGTGCCAGCAGTTCCCGGGCCCACCAAGAGACCCAGTACTTC; CDR3: CASSSRAHQETQYF
D: TRBD1; size: NA; length: 14; V: TRBV20-1; J: TRBJ2-7; DNA: TGCAGTGCTGGCCGAATGACAGGGGGGTACGAGCAGTACTTC; CDR3: CSAGRMTGGYEQYF
D: TRBD1; size: many; length: 14; V: TRBV27; J: TRBJ2-7; DNA: TGTGCCAGCAGTCGAGACAGGGGTGTTTGGGAGCAGTACTTC; CDR3: CASSRDRGVWEQYF
D: NA; size: NA; length: 15; V: TRBV12-3/TRBV12-4; J: TRBJ2-1; DNA: TGTGCCAGCAGCAATCAATACACTTTGTACAATGAGCAGTTCTTC; CDR3: CASSNQYTLYNEQFF
D: NA; size: NA; length: 17; V: TRBV9; J: TRBJ2-4; DNA: TGTGCCAGCAGCGCAGCTCCCGACGGGGTTGGAAAAAACATTCAGTACTTC; CDR3: CASSAAPDGVGKNIQYF
D: NA; size: NA; length: 12; V: TRBV10-3; J: TRBJ2-1; DNA: TGTGCCATCACGGCCTCGGGGGATGAGCAGTTCTTC; CDR3: CAITASGDEQFF
D: NA; size: NA; length: 17; V: TRBV3-1; J: TRBJ2-5; DNA: TGTGCCAGCAGCCTCCGTGGTGCCAGCGGGTTACAAGAGACCCAGTACTTC; CDR3: CASSLRGASGLQETQYF
D: NA; size: NA; length: 14; V: TRBV7-8; J: TRBJ1-1; DNA: TGTGCCAGCAGCAAAGAGACAGATTACACTGAAGCTTTCTTT; CDR3: CASSKETDYTEAFF
D: NA; size: few; length: 15; V: TRBV6-2/TRBV6-3; J: TRBJ1-1; DNA: TGTGCCAGCAGTTACTCTTGGCAGGGGAACACTGAAGCTTTCTTT; CDR3: CASSYSWQGNTEAFF
D: NA; size: many; length: 15; V: TRBV28; J: TRBJ2-3; DNA: TGTGCCAGCAGCTACGGAGGGCAGGGTGGAGATACGCAGTATTTT; CDR3: CASSYGGQGGDTQYF
D: NA; size: NA; length: 13; V: TRBV7-9; J: TRBJ1-2; DNA: TGTGCCAGCAGCCCGAACTCCTCCCCGGGCTACACCTTC; CDR3: CASSPNSSPGYTF
D: NA; size: many; length: 16; V: TRBV10-3; J: TRBJ2-1; DNA: TGTGCCACCATCCAAATTGCCGGAACAGGGTTGAATGAGCAGTTCTTC; CDR3: CATIQIAGTGLNEQFF
D: TRBD2; size: once; length: 16; V: TRBV6-5; J: TRBJ2-7; DNA: TGTGCCAGCAGTAGCTTCGGACTAGCGGGAGCCTACGAGCAGTACTTC; CDR3: CASSSFGLAGAYEQYF